The present T cell receptor beta chain was sequenced within a study of PD-1 blockade in mismatch repair-deficient tumors. About the research overall: Patients had over 10 mismatch repair-deficient cancer types, all previously treated and progressing.

Profiling relied on immunoSEQ multiplex PCR, and the TCRdb table lists in-frame clones only, not all of them. This sample has about 110,000 clones, with about three quarters found just once. The CDR3 runs 14 residues. V dropped 4 bases and J dropped 3 bases, with 13 bases sitting between them. The germline gives CDR1 SGDLS, CDR2 YYNGEE. This clone was counted between two and nine times. This sequence originates from an adult with mismatch repair-deficient cancer. The specimen was peripheral blood, collected just over 59 weeks after starting pembrolizumab. The gene calls are TRBV9 and TRBJ1-2; TRBD1 might be the D (6 bases). CDR3 nucleotide sequence: TGTGCCAGCAGCCCCCCCACAGGGTACTATGGCTACACCTTC. Amino acids: CASSPPTGYYGYTF. Drawing the rest from reference TRBV9 and TRBJ1-2, the complete variable domain is DSGVTQTPKHLITATGQRVTLRCSPRSGDLSVYWYQQSLDQGLQFLIQYYNGEERAKGNILERFSAQQFPDLHSELNLSSLELGDSALYFCASSPPTGYYGYTFGSGTRLTVV.